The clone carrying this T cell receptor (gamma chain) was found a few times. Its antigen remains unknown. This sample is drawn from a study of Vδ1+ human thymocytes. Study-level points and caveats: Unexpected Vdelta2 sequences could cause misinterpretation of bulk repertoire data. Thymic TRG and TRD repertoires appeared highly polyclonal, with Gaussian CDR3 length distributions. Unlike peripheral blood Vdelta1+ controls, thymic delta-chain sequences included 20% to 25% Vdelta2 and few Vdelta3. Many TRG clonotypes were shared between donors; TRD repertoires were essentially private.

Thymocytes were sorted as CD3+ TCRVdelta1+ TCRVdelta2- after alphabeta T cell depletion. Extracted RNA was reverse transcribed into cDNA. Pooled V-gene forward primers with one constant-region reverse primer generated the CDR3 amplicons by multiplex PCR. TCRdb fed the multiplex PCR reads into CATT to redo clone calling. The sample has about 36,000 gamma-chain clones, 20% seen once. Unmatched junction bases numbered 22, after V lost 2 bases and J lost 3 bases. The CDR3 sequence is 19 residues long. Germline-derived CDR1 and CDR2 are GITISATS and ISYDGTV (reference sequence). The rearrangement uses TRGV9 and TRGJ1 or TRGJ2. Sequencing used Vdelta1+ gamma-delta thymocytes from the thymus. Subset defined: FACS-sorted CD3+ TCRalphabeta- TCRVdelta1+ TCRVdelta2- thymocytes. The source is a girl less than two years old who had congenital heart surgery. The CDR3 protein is CALWEEPRPCNSAYYKKLF. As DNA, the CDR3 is TGTGCCTTGTGGGAGGAACCCCGCCCTTGTAATAGCGCTTATTATAAGAAACTCTTT.